This TCR beta chain was recorded in a study of T cells in Graves' hyperthyroidism and ophthalmopathy. Points from the study as a whole: In the blood, most expanded thyroid clonotypes above 0.001 appeared as well.

RNA transcripts were the template for amplifying TCR beta CDR3 regions. Using the HTBI primer set, a first-round RT-PCR was run on the TCR CDR3. TCRdb used MiXCR to reprocess the multiplex PCR reads, holding one entry per CDR3 protein. Seen here are some 300,000 distinct CDR3 sequences, 13% observed once, and the top ten hold approximately 8.6%. Exclusion of patients followed from uncontrolled infection, other autoimmune disease, pregnancy or lactation. Trimming cost V 3 bases and J 8 bases, with 16 bases left between them. The CDR3 has 14 amino acids. CDR1 and CDR2 (germline): MDHEN, SYDVKM. This clonotype was seen ten or more times. Its antigen is not identified.

The V and J genes are TRBV28 and TRBJ1-2; D perhaps matches TRBD1 (6 bases). Specimen: blood. This TCR was sampled from a woman aged 25 to 39 with Graves' hyperthyroidism that later progressed to Graves' ophthalmopathy. This CDR3 is CASSFWGGAEGYTF. CDR3 coding DNA: TGTGCCAGCAGTTTTTGGGGGGGCGCGGAGGGCTACACCTTC.